Each of the 10 T cell receptor beta chains below was sequenced from the same sample in a study of patients and donors after allogeneic stem cell transplantation. Each CDR3 protein is one row after TCRdb ran MiXCR on the RT-PCR reads. The sample carries approximately 250,000 distinct CDR3 sequences, roughly 13% recorded once. The sample comprised blood, either unsorted or a sorted T cell fraction (not recorded which). Receptor source: a human donor who was either an allogeneic HSCT recipient or a stem cell or donor lymphocyte infusion donor (not recorded which). It is not recorded whose cells these are; they may come from a transplant donor.

The rearrangement uses TRBV12-3 or TRBV12-4 and TRBJ2-1; D is unresolved. The CDR3 covers 14 residues. V gave up 3 bases and J gave up 5 bases, with 11 bases separating them. The CDR3 loop reads CASSFWKGDNEQFF. In nucleotides, the CDR3 is TGTGCCAGCAGTTTCTGGAAAGGAGACAATGAGCAGTTCTTC.

V is TRBV27 and J is TRBJ2-3; unclear D gene. The germline V and J ends were trimmed by 3 bases and 0 bases, with 10 bases remaining between them. The germline V gene encodes CDR1 MNHEY and CDR2 SMNVEV (reference sequence). The CDR3 has 15 amino acids. DNA of the CDR3: TGTGCCAGCAGTTTCATGGACCCAAGCACAGATACGCAGTATTTT. This sequence encodes CASSFMDPSTDTQYF.

This chain connects TRBV20-1 to TRBJ2-7; TRBD2 matches 11 bases. Trimming cost V 1 base and J 6 bases; bases outside gene matches: 20. Per germline, CDR1 DFQATT and CDR2 SNEGSKA (reference sequence). The CDR3 spans 19 residues. In nucleotides, the CDR3 is TGCAGTGCTAGAGGCCCTGGGGGTAGCGGGAGGGCCCATTCGTTCGAGCAGTACTTC. Its translation is CSARGPGGSGRAHSFEQYF.

This clonotype has a handful of counts. V usage is TRBV4-1 and J usage is TRBJ1-2; D is ambiguous. There are 16 residues in the CDR3. The V gene's germline CDR1 is MGHRA and CDR2 YSYEKL. Trimming took off 0 bases at V and 1 base at J, with 12 bases between the two ends. The CDR3 DNA follows: TGCGCCAGCAGCCAAGACCTGATGACGATTAACTATGGCTACACCTTC. Protein: CASSQDLMTINYGYTF.

In its sample, this clonotype was seen a few times. V is TRBV4-1 and J is TRBJ1-1, with D perhaps TRBD1 (5 bases). V was pared by 3 bases and J by 3 bases, with 11 bases between. The CDR3 sequence is 14 residues long. CDR1 is MGHRA and CDR2 is YSYEKL in the germline V gene. The CDR3: CASSQERQYTEAFF. The CDR3 nucleotides are TGCGCCAGCAGCCAGGAAAGACAGTACACTGAAGCTTTCTTT.

This clonotype was detected only a few times. The CDR3 DNA is TGTGCCAGTGGAAAAGCGGGGGGGTTCACAGATACGCAGTATTTT. Protein sequence: CASGKAGGFTDTQYF. The chain has TRBV19 and TRBJ2-3, with 10 bases matching TRBD2. The ends lost 8 bases at V and 2 bases at J; junction bases unmatched: 7. The CDR3 is made up of 15 amino acids. Per germline, CDR1 LNHDA and CDR2 SQIVND (reference sequence).

In its sample, this clonotype was seen many times. The chain is built from TRBV11-1 and TRBJ2-7; no reliable D call. This CDR3 spans 16 amino acids. The V gene's germline CDR1 is SGHAT and CDR2 FQDESV (reference sequence). The V and J ends lost 5 bases and 1 base respectively, with 18 bases between them. The CDR3 sequence is CASSPGQTGASYEQYF. CDR3 DNA: TGTGCCAGCAGCCCAGGCCAGACGGGTGCTTCCTACGAGCAGTACTTC. Combining the CDR3 with reference TRBV11-1 and TRBJ2-7 gives the whole variable domain EAEVAQSPRYKITEKSQAVAFWCDPISGHATLYWYRQILGQGPELLVQFQDESVVDDSQLPKDRFSAERLKGVDSTLKIQPAELGDSAMYLCASSPGQTGASYEQYFGPGTRLTVT.

This clonotype was detected ten times or more. The gene calls are TRBV10-3 and TRBJ1-5; D is undetermined. There are 13 residues in the CDR3. The germline V gene has CDR1 ENHRY and CDR2 SYGVKD. Trimming removed 3 bases from V and 6 bases from J, with 9 bases in between. The CDR3 DNA is TGTGCCATCAGTGATGGGGTGGGTCAGCCCCAGCATTTT. Its protein is CAISDGVGQPQHF.

This clonotype was counted a few times. This sequence joins TRBV5-6 and TRBJ2-1; D gene unclear. The CDR3 is made up of 16 amino acids. Germline assignment: CDR1 SGHDT and CDR2 YYEEEE. Trimming removed 0 bases at V and 6 bases at J, with 16 bases between. This chain's CDR3 is CASSLEGAGAFNEQFF. DNA of the CDR3: TGTGCCAGCAGCTTGGAGGGTGCAGGCGCCTTCAATGAGCAGTTCTTC.

This chain joins TRBV11-2 and TRBJ2-7, with D perhaps matching TRBD2 (5 bases). The ends were cut back, 1 base at V and 7 bases at J, with 14 bases in the middle. This CDR3 spans 14 amino acids. CDR1 SGHAT and CDR2 FQNNGV come from the germline V gene. Here the CDR3 reads CASSLGLAWEEQYF. The CDR3 bases are TGTGCCAGCAGCTTAGGGTTGGCGTGGGAGGAGCAGTACTTC.